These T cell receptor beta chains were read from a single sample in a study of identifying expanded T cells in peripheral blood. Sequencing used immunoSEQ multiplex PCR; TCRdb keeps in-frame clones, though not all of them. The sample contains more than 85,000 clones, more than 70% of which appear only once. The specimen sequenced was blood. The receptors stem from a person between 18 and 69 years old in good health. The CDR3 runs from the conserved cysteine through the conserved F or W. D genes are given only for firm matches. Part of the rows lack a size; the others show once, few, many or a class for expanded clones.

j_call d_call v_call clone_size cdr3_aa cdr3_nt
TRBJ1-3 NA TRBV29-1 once CSVDTGVGNTIYF TGCAGCGTTGACACCGGGGTTGGAAACACCATATATTTT
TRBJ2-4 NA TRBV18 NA CASSPPRGLAKNIQYF TGTGCCAGCTCACCACCCCGGGGTTTGGCCAAAAACATTCAGTACTTC
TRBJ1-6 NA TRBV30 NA CAWAGQGYSPLHF TGTGCCTGGGCGGGGCAGGGTTATTCACCCCTCCACTTT
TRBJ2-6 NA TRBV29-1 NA CSVGADGANVLTF TGCAGCGTTGGGGCAGATGGGGCCAACGTCCTGACTTTC
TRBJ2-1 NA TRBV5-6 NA CASSSGGGTDYNEQFF TGTGCCAGCAGCTCTGGAGGCGGGACAGATTACAATGAGCAGTTCTTC
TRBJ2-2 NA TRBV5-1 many CASSSMITGELFF TGCGCCAGCAGCTCGATGATCACCGGGGAGCTGTTTTTT
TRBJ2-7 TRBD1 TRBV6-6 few CASRDRGAKEQYF TGTGCCAGCAGGGACAGGGGGGCAAAAGAGCAGTACTTC
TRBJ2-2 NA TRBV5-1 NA CASRVASSFGGELFF TGCGCCAGCAGAGTAGCTAGTTCTTTTGGCGGGGAGCTGTTTTTT
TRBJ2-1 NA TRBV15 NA CATSARRGQGNEQFF TGTGCCACCAGCGCAAGGAGGGGGCAAGGCAATGAGCAGTTCTTC
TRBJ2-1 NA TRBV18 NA CASSPPSVGGLAGNEQFF TGTGCCAGCTCACCACCGTCCGTCGGGGGTTTGGCGGGGAATGAGCAGTTCTTC
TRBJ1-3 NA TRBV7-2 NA CASSLQTLSGNTIYF TGTGCCAGCAGCTTACAGACCCTCTCTGGAAACACCATATATTTT
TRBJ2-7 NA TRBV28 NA CASSLNGGEQYF TGTGCCAGCAGTTTAAACGGTGGCGAGCAGTACTTC
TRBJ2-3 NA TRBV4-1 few CASKPGAQKSTDTQYF TGCGCCAGCAAGCCAGGGGCCCAAAAAAGCACAGATACGCAGTATTTT
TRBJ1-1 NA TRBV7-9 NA CASSSLGLRRTEAFF TGTGCCAGCAGCTCTTTAGGCCTCCGAAGGACTGAAGCTTTCTTT
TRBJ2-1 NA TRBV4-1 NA CASSQGPNEQFF TGCGCCAGCAGCCAAGGCCCGAATGAGCAGTTCTTC
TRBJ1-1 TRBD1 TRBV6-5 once CASSGQGTEAFF TGTGCCAGCAGTGGACAGGGTACTGAAGCTTTCTTT
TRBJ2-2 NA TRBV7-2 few CASSPDPNTGELFF TGTGCCAGCAGCCCGGACCCGAACACCGGGGAGCTGTTTTTT
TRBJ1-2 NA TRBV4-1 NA CASSQAFLGQGSYGYTF TGCGCCAGCAGCCAAGCCTTTTTAGGGCAGGGGAGCTATGGCTACACCTTC
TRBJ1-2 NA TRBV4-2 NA CASSQDRANYGYTF TGTGCCAGCAGCCAAGATCGGGCTAACTATGGCTACACCTTC
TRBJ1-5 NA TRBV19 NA CASRKGHSNQPQHF TGTGCCAGCCGAAAGGGACATAGCAATCAGCCCCAGCATTTT
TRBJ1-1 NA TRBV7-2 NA CASSLSVEAFF TGTGCCAGCAGCTTATCGGTTGAAGCTTTCTTT
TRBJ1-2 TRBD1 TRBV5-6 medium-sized CASSLEDRDRGHGYTF TGTGCCAGCAGCTTGGAAGATCGGGACAGGGGTCATGGCTACACCTTC
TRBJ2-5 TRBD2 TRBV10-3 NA CAISESGLAQETQYF TGTGCCATCAGTGAGTCGGGACTAGCGCAAGAGACCCAGTACTTC
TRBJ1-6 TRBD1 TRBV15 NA CATSPRDGRGNSPLHF TGTGCCACCAGCCCCAGAGATGGCAGGGGGAATTCACCCCTCCACTTT
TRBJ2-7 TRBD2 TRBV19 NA CASSIVAGPSYEQYF TGTGCCAGTAGTATAGTAGCGGGCCCCTCCTACGAGCAGTACTTC
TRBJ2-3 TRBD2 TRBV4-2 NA CASSQDMRGGLSDTQYF TGTGCCAGCAGCCAAGATATGCGGGGGGGCCTGTCCGATACGCAGTATTTT
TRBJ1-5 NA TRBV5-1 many CASSLVGGNQPQHF TGCGCCAGCAGCTTGGTTGGGGGCAATCAGCCCCAGCATTTT
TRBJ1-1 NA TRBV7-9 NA CASSVRDSATEAFF TGTGCCAGCAGTGTTAGGGACTCCGCCACTGAAGCTTTCTTT
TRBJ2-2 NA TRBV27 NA CASSSRGGELFF TGTGCCAGCAGTTCACGGGGGGGGGAGCTGTTTTTT
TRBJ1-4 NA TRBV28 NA CASSLAGVHREKLFF TGTGCCAGCAGTTTAGCTGGGGTGCATCGCGAAAAACTGTTTTTT
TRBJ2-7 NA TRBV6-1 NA CASSERVGGVTDEQYF TGTGCCAGCAGTGAACGAGTGGGGGGAGTAACTGACGAGCAGTACTTC
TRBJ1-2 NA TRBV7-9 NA CASSLGAQVLGGYTF TGTGCCAGCAGCTTAGGGGCCCAGGTTTTGGGTGGCTACACCTTC
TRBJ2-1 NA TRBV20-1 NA CSASDYNEQFF TGCAGTGCTTCAGACTACAATGAGCAGTTCTTC
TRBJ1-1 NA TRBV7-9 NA CASSLKPGMGLSAFF TGTGCCAGCAGCTTAAAACCGGGGATGGGCCTCAGTGCTTTCTTT
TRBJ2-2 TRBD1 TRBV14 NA CASSQETGGITGELFF TGTGCCAGCAGCCAAGAAACAGGGGGAATCACCGGGGAGCTGTTTTTT
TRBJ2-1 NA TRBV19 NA CASSLSYEQFF TGTGCCAGTAGCCTAAGCTATGAGCAGTTCTTC
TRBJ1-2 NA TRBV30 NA CAWSVSPNPNYGYTF TGTGCCTGGAGTGTATCCCCCAACCCTAACTATGGCTACACCTTC
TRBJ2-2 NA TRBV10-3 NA CAISGTAGELFF TGTGCCATCAGTGGGACCGCCGGGGAGCTGTTTTTT
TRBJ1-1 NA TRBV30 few CAWSKGGAFF TGTGCCTGGAGTAAGGGGGGAGCTTTCTTT
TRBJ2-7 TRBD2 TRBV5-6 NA CASSVPGLVIYEQYF TGTGCCAGCAGCGTCCCGGGACTAGTTATCTACGAGCAGTACTTC
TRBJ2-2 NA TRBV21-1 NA CASSKAWQNTGELFF TGTGCCAGCAGCAAAGCGTGGCAGAACACCGGGGAGCTGTTTTTT
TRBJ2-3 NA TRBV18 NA CASSPRTDTQYF TGTGCCAGCTCACCAAGAACAGATACGCAGTATTTT
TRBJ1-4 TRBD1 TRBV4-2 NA CASSQGGTGEKLFF TGTGCCAGCAGCCAAGGGGGGACAGGTGAAAAACTGTTTTTT
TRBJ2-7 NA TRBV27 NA CASSKTDSYERYF TGTGCCAGCAGCAAGACCGATTCCTACGAGCGGTACTTC
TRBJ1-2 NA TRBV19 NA CASRTLLGSGSGYTF TGTGCCAGTAGAACACTCCTCGGTTCGGGATCTGGCTACACCTTC